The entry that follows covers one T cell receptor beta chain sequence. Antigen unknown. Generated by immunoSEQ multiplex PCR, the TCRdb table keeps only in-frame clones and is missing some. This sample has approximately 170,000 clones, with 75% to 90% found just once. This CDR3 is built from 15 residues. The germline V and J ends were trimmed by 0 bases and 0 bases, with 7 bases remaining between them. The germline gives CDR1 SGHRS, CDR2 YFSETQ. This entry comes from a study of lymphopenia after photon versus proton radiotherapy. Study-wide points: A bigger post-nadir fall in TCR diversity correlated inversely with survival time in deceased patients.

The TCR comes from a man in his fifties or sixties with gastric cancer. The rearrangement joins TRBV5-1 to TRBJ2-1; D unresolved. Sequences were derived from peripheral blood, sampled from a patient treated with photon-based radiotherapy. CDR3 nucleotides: TGCGCCAGCAGCTTGGCCGTTAGCTCCTACAATGAGCAGTTCTTC. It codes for CASSLAVSSYNEQFF.